Following are 8 T cell receptor beta chains from one sample sequenced in a study of PD-L1 blockade in urothelial cancer (TCRdb year 2017). Taken with the paper, the label for time point translates to: pretreatment peripheral blood. Libraries were constructed by the immunoSEQ multiplex PCR assay. Here the immuneACCESS table is served through TCRdb, limited to in-frame sequences with V and J called. Missing clones are a known gap in these copies; in checked studies unresolved V genes cover under half, and the rest lacks a known reason. For this sample there are more than 15,000 clones; around nine tenths appear just once. Jointly, the top ten make up about 12% of the sample. The specimen was PBMCs, collected around atezolizumab (anti-PD-L1) treatment. The receptors originated from a man aged 70 or older with urothelial cancer.

This chain joins TRBV5-1 and TRBJ2-2; 8 bases are a match to TRBD1. Germline V lookup: CDR1 SGHRS, CDR2 YFSETQ. V gave up 5 bases and J gave up 5 bases; unmatched junction bases: 8. The CDR3 runs to 15 residues. CDR3 protein: CASRSGTGGTGELFF. The CDR3 region has the DNA TGCGCCAGCAGATCCGGGACAGGCGGGACCGGGGAGCTGTTTTTT. Based on the CDR3 plus reference TRBV5-1 and TRBJ2-2, the full variable domain is KAGVTQTPRYLIKTRGQQVTLSCSPISGHRSVSWYQQTPGQGLQFLFEYFSETQRNKGNFPGRFSGRQFSNSRSEMNVSTLELGDSALYLCASRSGTGGTGELFFGEGSRLTVL.

The chain is built from TRBV9 and TRBJ1-2, with 8 bases lining up with TRBD1. CDR1 SGDLS and CDR2 YYNGEE come from the germline V gene. This CDR3 region has 15 residues. V shed 4 bases, J shed 4 bases, and the junction held 9 bases outside the gene matches. Here the CDR3 DNA reads TGTGCCAGCAGCCCAATGACAACAGGGGGCTATGGCTACACCTTC. This sequence encodes CASSPMTTGGYGYTF.

The V and J genes are TRBV20-1 and TRBJ2-1; no definite D call. The CDR3 loop spans 8 amino acids. Trimming shortened V by 7 bases and J by 15 bases, and 10 bases separated the two germline ends. Germline V CDR1 and CDR2: DFQATT, SNEGSKA (reference sequence). The CDR3 DNA reads TGCAGTGTTGGTCTCGGGTTCTTC. Translated: CSVGLGFF.

This rearrangement joins TRBV15 to TRBJ1-1; D may be TRBD1 (6 bases). The V gene lost 0 bases and the J gene lost 4 bases, with 9 bases spanning the gap. The CDR3 spans 14 residues. CDR1 LNHNV and CDR2 YYDKDF come from the germline V gene (reference sequence). The CDR3 spells CATSREGASTEAFF. The CDR3 DNA follows: TGTGCCACCAGCAGAGAGGGGGCTAGCACTGAAGCTTTCTTT.

The CDR3 region is CSAGGSETQYF. For the CDR3, the DNA is TGCAGTGCCGGCGGATCGGAGACCCAGTACTTC. The genes are TRBV20-1 and TRBJ2-5; D remains ambiguous. The CDR3 length is 11 residues. Germline values: CDR1 DFQATT, CDR2 SNEGSKA (reference sequence). The V end was cut by 6 bases, the J end by 5 bases, with 10 bases between.

This sequence joins TRBV5-1 and TRBJ1-2; 7 nucleotides line up with TRBD1. J gave up 8 bases and V 1 base, and 8 bases lay outside the gene matches. The CDR3 has 14 residues. Germline V gene sequence: CDR1 SGHRS, CDR2 YFSETQ. CDR3 in amino acids: CASSLTQGPEGYTF. The CDR3 DNA reads as TGCGCCAGCAGCTTGACACAGGGGCCTGAGGGCTACACCTTC. The whole variable domain, remainder taken from reference TRBV5-1 and TRBJ1-2, is KAGVTQTPRYLIKTRGQQVTLSCSPISGHRSVSWYQQTPGQGLQFLFEYFSETQRNKGNFPGRFSGRQFSNSRSEMNVSTLELGDSALYLCASSLTQGPEGYTFGSGTRLTVV.

The chain carries TRBV12-5 and TRBJ2-7; D gene unclear. CDR1 LGHNT and CDR2 FRNRAP come from the germline V gene. Deletions cut 1 base from V and 0 bases from J, with 4 bases between. The CDR3 runs 13 residues. CDR3 nucleotides: TGTGCTAGTGGTTTGGGCTACTCCTACGAGCAGTACTTC. This translates into CASGLGYSYEQYF.

V gene TRBV5-1 combines with J gene TRBJ2-7, with 13 bases matching TRBD2. Germline CDR1 SGHRS, CDR2 YFSETQ. The CDR3 is made up of 15 amino acids. V trimming: 5 bases; J trimming: 1 base; junction bases outside the gene matches: 3. In DNA, the CDR3 is TGCGCCAGCAGGATACTAGCGGGGGGGTCCTACGAGCAGTACTTC. Translating it yields CASRILAGGSYEQYF.